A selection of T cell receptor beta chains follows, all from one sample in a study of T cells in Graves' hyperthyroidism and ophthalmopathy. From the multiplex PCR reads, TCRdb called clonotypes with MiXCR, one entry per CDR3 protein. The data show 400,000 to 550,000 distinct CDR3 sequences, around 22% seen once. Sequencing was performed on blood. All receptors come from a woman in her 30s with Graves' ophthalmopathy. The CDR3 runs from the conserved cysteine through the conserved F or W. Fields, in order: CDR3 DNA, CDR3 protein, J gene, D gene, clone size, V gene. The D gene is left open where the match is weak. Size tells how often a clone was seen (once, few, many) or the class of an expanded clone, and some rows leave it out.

DNA: TGTGCCAGCAGTTTCGCGGGATATGGCTACACCTTC; CDR3: CASSFAGYGYTF; J: TRBJ1-2; D: .; size: many; V: TRBV6-2/TRBV6-3
DNA: TGTGCCAGTAGTTTTACCAGATCCTCCTACGAGCAGTACTTC; CDR3: CASSFTRSSYEQYF; J: TRBJ2-7; D: .; size: many; V: TRBV19
DNA: TGTGCCAGCAGTTTATGGGGGGCAGGTCACACTGAAGCTTTCTTT; CDR3: CASSLWGAGHTEAFF; J: TRBJ1-1; D: .; size: .; V: TRBV27
DNA: TGTGCCAGCGGCCGGGACGGTAATCAGCCCCAGCATTTT; CDR3: CASGRDGNQPQHF; J: TRBJ1-5; D: .; size: many; V: TRBV2
DNA: TGTGCCAGCAGCGGTGAACGGACAGGGGGTCAGGGCTATGGCTACACCTTC; CDR3: CASSGERTGGQGYGYTF; J: TRBJ1-2; D: TRBD1; size: many; V: TRBV12-3/TRBV12-4
DNA: TGTGCCAGCAGTTCCCCGGACGGCCGAAGCTCCTACGAGCAGTACTTC; CDR3: CASSSPDGRSSYEQYF; J: TRBJ2-7; D: .; size: few; V: TRBV27
DNA: TGTGCCAGCAGCCGCGGGACAGCCGGGGAGCTGTTTTTT; CDR3: CASSRGTAGELFF; J: TRBJ2-2; D: .; size: many; V: TRBV6-5
DNA: TGTGCCATCGGTGGGACCGGGGAGCTGTTTTTT; CDR3: CAIGGTGELFF; J: TRBJ2-2; D: .; size: many; V: TRBV12-3/TRBV12-4
DNA: TGCAGTGCTGGACAAGGGGGGTCTGAAGCTTTCTTT; CDR3: CSAGQGGSEAFF; J: TRBJ1-1; D: .; size: many; V: TRBV20-1
DNA: TGTGCCAGCAGTCGGACAGGGGGCGTCTCTGAAGCTTTCTTT; CDR3: CASSRTGGVSEAFF; J: TRBJ1-1; D: TRBD1; size: few; V: TRBV12-3/TRBV12-4
DNA: TGTGCCAGCAGACGGACTAGCCTTAACACCGGGGAGCTGTTTTTT; CDR3: CASRRTSLNTGELFF; J: TRBJ2-2; D: TRBD2; size: once; V: TRBV27
DNA: TGTGCCACCAGCAGAGATCTTTCAGGGGCGCGGGGCTACACCTTC; CDR3: CATSRDLSGARGYTF; J: TRBJ1-2; D: .; size: many; V: TRBV15
DNA: TGCGCCAGCAGCCAAGAATACAGGGGGAGCGAGCAGTACTTC; CDR3: CASSQEYRGSEQYF; J: TRBJ2-7; D: TRBD1; size: many; V: TRBV4-1
DNA: TGTGCCAGCAGCTTAGGCGGGACTAAGTATGGCTACACCTTC; CDR3: CASSLGGTKYGYTF; J: TRBJ1-2; D: .; size: many; V: TRBV7-9
DNA: TGTGCCAGCTCACCAATCGGTCAGGGGGATGGCTACACCTTC; CDR3: CASSPIGQGDGYTF; J: TRBJ1-2; D: TRBD1; size: many; V: TRBV18
DNA: TGTGCCAGCAGCAACCGGGACAGGGGAAACTACGAGCAGTACTTC; CDR3: CASSNRDRGNYEQYF; J: TRBJ2-7; D: TRBD1; size: .; V: TRBV13
DNA: TGTGCCTGGAGTGTCTCAGCTAACTATGGCTACACCTTC; CDR3: CAWSVSANYGYTF; J: TRBJ1-2; D: .; size: many; V: TRBV30
DNA: TGTGCCAGCAGATTAACAACTTACAGCTTCTTC; CDR3: CASRLTTYSFF; J: TRBJ1-2; D: .; size: many; V: TRBV12-3/TRBV12-4
DNA: TGTGCCAGCAGTGGGGTGTCCCAGACCCAGTACTTC; CDR3: CASSGVSQTQYF; J: TRBJ2-5; D: .; size: many; V: TRBV11-2
DNA: TGTGCCAGCACCCTGACACAGAACACTGAAGCTTTCTTT; CDR3: CASTLTQNTEAFF; J: TRBJ1-1; D: .; size: .; V: TRBV12-3/TRBV12-4
DNA: TGTGCCAGCAGTTACTCAGGGAGACAGGGGCTCGAGACCCAGTACTTC; CDR3: CASSYSGRQGLETQYF; J: TRBJ2-5; D: TRBD1; size: .; V: TRBV6-5
DNA: TGTGCCAGCAGCACTCTCGGCGGGGGCCGCGGCTACACCTTC; CDR3: CASSTLGGGRGYTF; J: TRBJ1-2; D: .; size: .; V: TRBV12-3/TRBV12-4
DNA: TGTGCCAGCAGTTCGATAATCCGGGACAGAGCGAACACTGAAGCTTTCTTT; CDR3: CASSSIIRDRANTEAFF; J: TRBJ1-1; D: TRBD1; size: few; V: TRBV28
DNA: TGTGCCAGCAGCGTAGAAGGAGGGATGGGCGAGCAGTACTTC; CDR3: CASSVEGGMGEQYF; J: TRBJ2-7; D: .; size: few; V: TRBV9
DNA: TGTGCCTGGATTGCACCGGGACAGGGGGGCTACGAGCAGTACTTC; CDR3: CAWIAPGQGGYEQYF; J: TRBJ2-7; D: TRBD1; size: .; V: TRBV30
DNA: TGTGCCAGCGGAGAGGTGATCCTTAGCAATCAGCCCCAGCATTTT; CDR3: CASGEVILSNQPQHF; J: TRBJ1-5; D: .; size: .; V: TRBV6-1
DNA: TGTGCCAGCAGTTCAGAGGGGGAGGGCAATCAGCCCCAGCATTTT; CDR3: CASSSEGEGNQPQHF; J: TRBJ1-5; D: .; size: .; V: TRBV12-3/TRBV12-4
DNA: TGTGCCAGCAGCTTGGGCCAGGATCGCTATGGCTACACCTTC; CDR3: CASSLGQDRYGYTF; J: TRBJ1-2; D: .; size: many; V: TRBV5-6
DNA: TGTGCCAGCAGCTTAATGAGGGGGGGAACCGGGGAGCTGTTTTTT; CDR3: CASSLMRGGTGELFF; J: TRBJ2-2; D: .; size: few; V: TRBV7-2
DNA: TGTGCCAGCAGTTTAGGGCCCGCCCAGCATTTT; CDR3: CASSLGPAQHF; J: TRBJ1-5; D: .; size: .; V: TRBV12-3/TRBV12-4
DNA: TGTGCCAGCAGCCAATCCGGGACAGGGGGCGCGGATGGCTACACCTTC; CDR3: CASSQSGTGGADGYTF; J: TRBJ1-2; D: TRBD1; size: many; V: TRBV11-1
DNA: TGCGCCAGCAGCACAGGGGTAGGATGGTACGAGCAGTACTTC; CDR3: CASSTGVGWYEQYF; J: TRBJ2-7; D: TRBD1; size: many; V: TRBV5-1
DNA: TGTGCCAGCAGTGCCAGACAGGGGGCTGAAGCTTTCTTT; CDR3: CASSARQGAEAFF; J: TRBJ1-1; D: TRBD1; size: many; V: TRBV25-1
DNA: TGTGCCAGCAGCCCGGGACAGCCCTTTTCCTACGAGCAGTACTTC; CDR3: CASSPGQPFSYEQYF; J: TRBJ2-7; D: TRBD1; size: .; V: TRBV12-3/TRBV12-4
DNA: TGCGCCAGCAGCTTGGTTCGGGACAGGCGAAACTATGGCTACACCTTC; CDR3: CASSLVRDRRNYGYTF; J: TRBJ1-2; D: TRBD1; size: many; V: TRBV5-1
DNA: TGTGCCAGCAATCTCGGAAGCCACTACGAGCAGTACTTC; CDR3: CASNLGSHYEQYF; J: TRBJ2-7; D: .; size: .; V: TRBV2
DNA: TGTGCCAGCACTAAGGCGGTCCGGGGCAGGGCTTTCTTT; CDR3: CASTKAVRGRAFF; J: TRBJ1-1; D: .; size: many; V: TRBV6-5
DNA: TGTGCCACCAGTGATTTCTGGGGGAACGGGGAGCTGTTTTTT; CDR3: CATSDFWGNGELFF; J: TRBJ2-2; D: .; size: many; V: TRBV24-1
DNA: TGCAGCATCCTGGGGGCCGGGGAGACCCAGTACTTC; CDR3: CSILGAGETQYF; J: TRBJ2-5; D: .; size: .; V: TRBV20-1
DNA: TGTGCCAGCAGTTACCTCCAGGACACTGAAGCTTTCTTT; CDR3: CASSYLQDTEAFF; J: TRBJ1-1; D: .; size: many; V: TRBV6-2/TRBV6-3
DNA: TGTGCCAGCTCACCAGAAGGGACAGGGGTTAATGAAAAACTGTTTTTT; CDR3: CASSPEGTGVNEKLFF; J: TRBJ1-4; D: TRBD1; size: few; V: TRBV18
DNA: TGTGCCAGCAGCTTATGGCCCCAAGAGACCCAGTACTTC; CDR3: CASSLWPQETQYF; J: TRBJ2-5; D: .; size: many; V: TRBV7-3
DNA: TGCGCCAGCAGCCAAGATCTGAGCCGGAGAGAGACCCAGTACTTC; CDR3: CASSQDLSRRETQYF; J: TRBJ2-5; D: .; size: many; V: TRBV4-1
DNA: TGTGCCAGCAGCCAATCCCAATGGGGCAGCTCCTACGAGCAGTACTTC; CDR3: CASSQSQWGSSYEQYF; J: TRBJ2-7; D: .; size: .; V: TRBV6-1
DNA: TGTGCCAGCAATCGGGACTCTCCGGAGACCCAGTACTTC; CDR3: CASNRDSPETQYF; J: TRBJ2-5; D: .; size: many; V: TRBV6-5
DNA: TGTGCCAGCATTGACAGGGGCTCTGGAAACACCATATATTTT; CDR3: CASIDRGSGNTIYF; J: TRBJ1-3; D: TRBD1; size: .; V: TRBV6-1